These T cell receptor beta chains were read from a single sample in a study of PD-L1 blockade in urothelial cancer. TCRdb keeps only in-frame clones here, not all; method: immunoSEQ multiplex PCR. The sample has 50,000 to 55,000 clones; about 75% are singletons. The sample consisted of PBMCs, taken around atezolizumab (anti-PD-L1) treatment. The receptor set was obtained from a man between 70 and 80 years old with urothelial cancer. Each CDR3 is given with its conserved first and last residue. Fields, in order: clone size, D gene, V gene, J gene, CDR3 DNA, CDR3 protein. D genes are given only for firm matches. Some rows mark clone size as missing; the rest say once, few, many or name a class of expanded clone.

few	TRBD1	TRBV18	TRBJ2-7	TGTGCCAGCTCAATAGGGACAGGGGATAACGAGCAGTACTTC	CASSIGTGDNEQYF
.	TRBD1	TRBV5-4	TRBJ1-3	TGTGCCAGCAGCCCACGGACAGGGGCTGGAAACACCATATATTTT	CASSPRTGAGNTIYF
.	.	TRBV11-2	TRBJ2-7	TGTGCCAGCAGCTTACCTGGGGGGGCGTTTGGAGAGCAGTACTTC	CASSLPGGAFGEQYF
.	TRBD2	TRBV25-1	TRBJ2-5	TGTGCCAGCAGTTCAAGCGGGGGTGAAGAGACCCAGTACTTC	CASSSSGGEETQYF
.	.	TRBV5-1	TRBJ2-1	TGCGCCAGTCGGACAGTCACCTCCTACAATGAGCAGTTCTTC	CASRTVTSYNEQFF
.	TRBD1	TRBV6-6	TRBJ2-5	TGTGCCAGCAGCGACAGGGCCCAAGAGACCCAGTACTTC	CASSDRAQETQYF
.	.	TRBV6-5	TRBJ1-1	TGTGCCAGCGGTTACGTTCGGGCGGGCATGAACACTGAAGCTTTCTTT	CASGYVRAGMNTEAFF
.	.	TRBV6-1	TRBJ2-1	TGTGCCAGCAGTACGCTTGGAGGGCCCAGAGATGAGCAGTTCTTC	CASSTLGGPRDEQFF
.	.	TRBV18	TRBJ2-2	TGTGCCAGCTCACCTCTCTCTTTAGGAGGAGGCACCGGGGAGCTGTTTTTT	CASSPLSLGGGTGELFF
.	.	TRBV15	TRBJ2-2	TGTGCCACCAGCAGAGGAAGGGGGTCCGGGGAGCTGTTTTTT	CATSRGRGSGELFF
.	.	TRBV5-5	TRBJ1-5	TGTGCCAGCAGCATCGGAGATATACAGGGTCAGCCCCAGCATTTT	CASSIGDIQGQPQHF
few	TRBD1	TRBV4-1	TRBJ2-7	TGCGCCAGCAGCTCACGGACAGGGGATTTGCAGTACTTC	CASSSRTGDLQYF
.	TRBD2	TRBV6-5	TRBJ2-1	TGTGCCAGCAGTTCGGGACTAGCTAACAATGAGCAGTTCTTC	CASSSGLANNEQFF
once	.	TRBV25-1	TRBJ1-2	TGTGCCGCCACAGGGAGGGGTGGCTACACCTTC	CAATGRGGYTF
.	TRBD1	TRBV5-5	TRBJ2-7	TGTGCCAGCAGCCCTATCCCATCCGGGACAGGGGTTGTATACGAGCAGTACTTC	CASSPIPSGTGVVYEQYF
.	TRBD1	TRBV5-1	TRBJ2-1	TGCGCCAGCAGCACACAGGGGCGCCCAAGTGTAGATGAGCAGTTCTTC	CASSTQGRPSVDEQFF
.	.	TRBV7-9	TRBJ2-1	TGTGCCAGCAGCTTAGCCGGGAGTATCTACAATGAGCAGTTCTTC	CASSLAGSIYNEQFF
.	.	TRBV28	TRBJ1-5	TGTGCCAGCAGCCGGGTTAGCGGATACAATCAGCCCCAGCATTTT	CASSRVSGYNQPQHF
.	TRBD2	TRBV5-1	TRBJ2-1	TGCGCCAGCAGCTTGGAAAAAGGCGGGAGTTTCGTCACCTACAATGAGCAGTTCTTC	CASSLEKGGSFVTYNEQFF
.	.	TRBV7-9	TRBJ2-2	TGTGCCAGCAGCTTAGACACGAACACCGGGGAGCTGTTTTTT	CASSLDTNTGELFF
.	TRBD1	TRBV10-3	TRBJ1-3	TGTGCCATCAGTTTACAGGGGGAAAACACCATATATTTT	CAISLQGENTIYF
.	TRBD2	TRBV2	TRBJ2-1	TGTGCCAGCAGTGGACTAGCGGGAGGCAATGAGCAGTTCTTC	CASSGLAGGNEQFF
few	TRBD1	TRBV19	TRBJ1-5	TGTGCCAGTAGTATTGCGGACAGGGGGCCCCAGCCCCAGCATTTT	CASSIADRGPQPQHF
.	TRBD1	TRBV5-6	TRBJ1-4	TGTGCCAGCAGCTTGATAGACAGGGGAGTTAATGAAAAACTGTTTTTT	CASSLIDRGVNEKLFF
.	TRBD1	TRBV5-6	TRBJ1-2	TGTGCCAGCAGGTTGTGGGGCGGACAGGGAGAAAACTATGGCTACACCTTC	CASRLWGGQGENYGYTF
.	TRBD1	TRBV5-4	TRBJ2-5	TGTGCCAGCAGCTCGCGCCACCGACAGGGTGAGACCCAGTACTTC	CASSSRHRQGETQYF
.	.	TRBV7-8	TRBJ1-1	TGTGCCAGCAGCCCCATTCGTGAGGGCAGAGCCTCCAATGAAGCTTTCTTT	CASSPIREGRASNEAFF
.	.	TRBV27	TRBJ2-5	TGTGCCAGCAGTTTACAGTCAGGCCAAGAGACCCAGTACTTC	CASSLQSGQETQYF
.	.	TRBV10-3	TRBJ1-1	TGTGCCATCACCGACCCCCCTAGGCCTACTGAAGCTTTCTTT	CAITDPPRPTEAFF
few	TRBD1	TRBV2	TRBJ2-7	TGTGCCAGCAGTGACCGTTCCGGGACAGGGGGCTCCGAGCAGTACTTC	CASSDRSGTGGSEQYF
.	TRBD1	TRBV9	TRBJ1-5	TGTGCCAGCAGCCTGACAGGGGGAAGCAATCAGCCCCAGCATTTT	CASSLTGGSNQPQHF
few	TRBD1	TRBV28	TRBJ1-2	TGTGCCAGCAGCCTCGGGACAGGAGGCTACACCTTC	CASSLGTGGYTF
.	.	TRBV7-6	TRBJ1-5	TGTGCCAGCAGCTTAGGGACGGGGGAGGGTCAGCCCCAGCATTTT	CASSLGTGEGQPQHF
few	.	TRBV29-1	TRBJ1-1	TGCAGCGTACCCAAAACATCGAACACTGAAGCTTTCTTT	CSVPKTSNTEAFF
.	.	TRBV2	TRBJ2-7	TGTGCCAGCAGTGAGGAGTTCGCGGAGCAGTACTTC	CASSEEFAEQYF
.	TRBD2	TRBV18	TRBJ2-7	TGTGCCAGCTCACCGCCTAGCGGCACCTACGAGCAGTACTTC	CASSPPSGTYEQYF
.	TRBD2	TRBV5-4	TRBJ2-1	TGTGCCAGCAGCTTGGGAACTAGCGTTAGGTCCTACAATGAGCAGTTCTTC	CASSLGTSVRSYNEQFF
.	.	TRBV29-1	TRBJ2-2	TGCAGCGTTACACCGGGACAAAACACCGGGGAGCTGTTTTTT	CSVTPGQNTGELFF
.	.	TRBV7-2	TRBJ1-1	TGTGCCAGCAGCTCCTATGGGGGCAGGGATGCTTTCTTT	CASSSYGGRDAFF
.	TRBD2	TRBV11-1	TRBJ2-2	TGTGCCAGCAGCTTGACTAGCGGGGTGAACACCGGGGAGCTGTTTTTT	CASSLTSGVNTGELFF
few	.	TRBV5-4	TRBJ1-2	TGTGCCAGCAGCTCGAGGGGGGCCGGGAGGTATGGCTACACCTTC	CASSSRGAGRYGYTF
.	TRBD1	TRBV2	TRBJ1-2	TGTGCCAGCAGTGAAGACCGGGACAGGGGGTACTATGGCTACACCTTC	CASSEDRDRGYYGYTF
.	.	TRBV5-5	TRBJ2-5	TGTGCCAGCAGATTCACAGGTTCCCAAGAGACCCAGTACTTC	CASRFTGSQETQYF
.	TRBD2	TRBV4-3	TRBJ2-7	TGCGCCAGCAGCTTAGGGCCCGCTTCGGGGGGGCTAGGGGGGGCGGACGAGCAGTACTTC	CASSLGPASGGLGGADEQYF
.	TRBD1	TRBV7-2	TRBJ1-1	TGTGCCAGCAGCCCAGGGGGACCTTGGAACACTGAAGCTTTCTTT	CASSPGGPWNTEAFF
.	.	TRBV7-2	TRBJ2-7	TGTGCCAGCAGCTTATCGGGTCTATTGGAGCAGTACTTC	CASSLSGLLEQYF